This is a list of T cell receptor beta chains from one sample in a study of T cells in Graves' hyperthyroidism and ophthalmopathy. TCRdb recomputed calls from the multiplex PCR reads with MiXCR, one row per CDR3 protein. The sample consists of around 660,000 distinct CDR3 sequences, nearly 45% of them appearing once. Sequencing was performed on peripheral blood or thyroid tissue (not recorded which). The receptors stem from an adult man with Graves' disease, either hyperthyroidism or ophthalmopathy (not recorded which). Both conserved end residues are part of each CDR3. Each record gives: D gene, J gene, V gene, clone size, CDR3 protein, CDR3 DNA. D genes are given only for firm matches. Size tells how often a clone was seen (once, few, many) or the class of an expanded clone, and some rows leave it out.

D: .; J: TRBJ2-5; V: TRBV10-2; size: .; CDR3: CASSDRRRGTQYF; DNA: TGCGCCAGCAGTGATCGTAGGCGGGGGACCCAGTACTTC
D: .; J: TRBJ2-7; V: TRBV5-1; size: many; CDR3: CASSLERPPTEQYF; DNA: TGCGCCAGCAGCTTGGAGCGGCCCCCAACCGAGCAGTACTTC
D: .; J: TRBJ1-1; V: TRBV25-1; size: .; CDR3: CASSESPEAFF; DNA: TGTGCCAGCAGTGAATCGCCTGAAGCTTTCTTT
D: TRBD1; J: TRBJ1-2; V: TRBV29-1; size: .; CDR3: CSVEVVDRANGYTF; DNA: TGCAGCGTTGAAGTGGTTGACAGGGCTAATGGCTACACCTTC
D: .; J: TRBJ1-1; V: TRBV7-6; size: .; CDR3: CASSPGLGRAFF; DNA: TGTGCCAGCAGCCCCGGATTAGGACGAGCTTTCTTT
D: .; J: TRBJ2-7; V: TRBV2; size: once; CDR3: CASSPRVLAYEQYF; DNA: TGTGCCAGCAGTCCCAGAGTTCTTGCCTACGAGCAGTACTTC
D: .; J: TRBJ2-7; V: TRBV7-2; size: .; CDR3: CASSIHLYEQYF; DNA: TGTGCCAGCAGCATTCACCTCTACGAGCAGTACTTC
D: TRBD1; J: TRBJ2-7; V: TRBV25-1; size: once; CDR3: CASSAEKPGGKQYF; DNA: TGTGCCAGCAGCGCCGAGAAACCAGGGGGCAAGCAGTACTTC
D: .; J: TRBJ1-2; V: TRBV11-1; size: .; CDR3: CASSEGAYGYTF; DNA: TGTGCCAGCAGCGAAGGGGCCTACGGCTACACCTTC
D: .; J: TRBJ1-1; V: TRBV2; size: .; CDR3: CASNDGGLEAFF; DNA: TGTGCCAGCAACGACGGGGGGCTTGAAGCTTTCTTT
D: .; J: TRBJ1-4; V: TRBV5-4; size: few; CDR3: CASSLMEGEKLFF; DNA: TGTGCCAGCAGCTTGATGGAAGGAGAAAAACTGTTTTTT
D: .; J: TRBJ1-2; V: TRBV12-3/TRBV12-4; size: .; CDR3: CASSLRRGTYGYTF; DNA: TGTGCCAGCAGTTTACGAAGGGGCACCTATGGCTACACCTTC
D: .; J: TRBJ1-3; V: TRBV19; size: .; CDR3: CASSISSGSGNTIYF; DNA: TGTGCCAGTAGTATATCTTCGGGTTCTGGAAACACCATATATTTT
D: TRBD2; J: TRBJ2-5; V: TRBV29-1; size: .; CDR3: CSASARLAGWQETQCF; DNA: TGCAGTGCTAGCGCCAGGCTAGCGGGGTGGCAAGAGACCCAGTGCTTC
D: .; J: TRBJ2-7; V: TRBV11-3; size: many; CDR3: CASSKTEYEQYF; DNA: TGTGCCAGCAGCAAGACAGAGTACGAGCAGTACTTC
D: TRBD1; J: TRBJ1-2; V: TRBV6-1; size: .; CDR3: CASMGGQGFPGGYTF; DNA: TGTGCCAGCATGGGGGGACAGGGGTTTCCTGGGGGCTACACCTTC
D: TRBD1; J: TRBJ1-5; V: TRBV20-1; size: .; CDR3: CSASQGTGGPEAQHF; DNA: TGCAGTGCTAGTCAGGGGACAGGGGGGCCAGAGGCCCAGCATTTT
D: .; J: TRBJ1-4; V: TRBV9; size: few; CDR3: CASSARINEKLFF; DNA: TGTGCCAGCAGCGCCCGGATTAATGAAAAACTGTTTTTT
D: TRBD1; J: TRBJ1-5; V: TRBV29-1; size: .; CDR3: CSLGGQGNQPQHF; DNA: TGCAGCTTAGGGGGACAGGGGAATCAGCCCCAGCATTTT
D: .; J: TRBJ1-6; V: TRBV10-3; size: .; CDR3: CAISESDRAPLHF; DNA: TGTGCCATCAGTGAGTCCGACCGGGCGCCCCTCCACTTT
D: TRBD2; J: TRBJ2-7; V: TRBV20-1; size: .; CDR3: CSASNEAGDVEQYF; DNA: TGCAGTGCTAGTAATGAGGCGGGGGATGTTGAGCAGTACTTC
D: .; J: TRBJ1-2; V: TRBV7-9; size: .; CDR3: CASSPDGGYTF; DNA: TGTGCCAGCAGCCCAGACGGAGGGTACACCTTC
D: .; J: TRBJ1-1; V: TRBV10-3; size: many; CDR3: CAISDDSMNTEAFF; DNA: TGTGCCATCAGTGACGACAGCATGAACACTGAAGCTTTCTTT
D: .; J: TRBJ1-2; V: TRBV19; size: many; CDR3: CASSFVGGYTF; DNA: TGTGCCAGTAGTTTCGTTGGAGGTTACACCTTC
D: TRBD1; J: TRBJ1-2; V: TRBV2; size: .; CDR3: CATAGTGLYGYTF; DNA: TGTGCCACCGCCGGGACAGGCCTATATGGCTACACCTTC
D: .; J: TRBJ1-6; V: TRBV11-1; size: .; CDR3: CASTSGGDLSNSPLHF; DNA: TGTGCCAGCACCTCTGGAGGGGATTTATCTAATTCACCCCTCCACTTT
D: .; J: TRBJ1-5; V: TRBV20-1; size: .; CDR3: CSALGGDSNQPQHF; DNA: TGCAGTGCCCTGGGTGGGGATAGCAATCAGCCCCAGCATTTT
D: .; J: TRBJ2-7; V: TRBV29-1; size: .; CDR3: CSVPGVDYEQYF; DNA: TGCAGCGTTCCGGGGGTCGACTACGAGCAGTACTTC
D: .; J: TRBJ1-4; V: TRBV25-1; size: .; CDR3: CASSLLRGVNEKLFF; DNA: TGTGCCAGCAGTTTACTGCGGGGAGTTAATGAAAAACTGTTTTTT
D: TRBD1; J: TRBJ2-5; V: TRBV7-9; size: .; CDR3: CASSQGTGGNQETQYF; DNA: TGTGCCAGCAGCCAAGGGACAGGGGGTAACCAAGAGACCCAGTACTTC
D: .; J: TRBJ2-5; V: TRBV15; size: few; CDR3: CASGETQYF; DNA: TGTGCCAGCGGGGAGACCCAGTACTTC
D: TRBD2; J: TRBJ2-7; V: TRBV20-1; size: .; CDR3: CSARVLAGGPIDEQYF; DNA: TGCAGTGCTAGAGTTCTAGCGGGAGGCCCCATCGACGAGCAGTACTTC
D: TRBD1; J: TRBJ1-5; V: TRBV2; size: .; CDR3: CASTTGQATGQPKHF; DNA: TGTGCCAGCACTACGGGACAGGCGACGGGTCAGCCCAAGCATTTT
D: .; J: TRBJ2-7; V: TRBV15; size: many; CDR3: CATSVTQGPYEQYF; DNA: TGTGCCACCAGCGTTACCCAGGGACCTTACGAGCAGTACTTC
D: .; J: TRBJ2-7; V: TRBV20-1; size: .; CDR3: CSASSFAYEQYF; DNA: TGCAGTGCCAGCAGTTTCGCCTACGAGCAGTACTTC
D: .; J: TRBJ2-7; V: TRBV7-2; size: .; CDR3: CASSLRAPAYEQYF; DNA: TGTGCCAGCAGCCTCCGGGCCCCAGCCTACGAGCAGTACTTC
D: .; J: TRBJ2-5; V: TRBV3-1; size: few; CDR3: CASSQVERETQYF; DNA: TGTGCCAGCAGCCAAGTGGAGCGGGAGACCCAGTACTTC
D: .; J: TRBJ2-7; V: TRBV12-3/TRBV12-4; size: .; CDR3: CASSLEWGAGSNEQYF; DNA: TGTGCCAGCAGTTTAGAGTGGGGGGCAGGATCGAATGAGCAGTACTTC
D: .; J: TRBJ1-5; V: TRBV16; size: .; CDR3: CASRADQPQHF; DNA: TGTGCTAGTAGGGCCGATCAGCCCCAGCATTTT
D: .; J: TRBJ2-5; V: TRBV6-1; size: .; CDR3: CASSHRVETQYF; DNA: TGTGCCAGCAGCCACAGGGTTGAGACCCAGTACTTC